The next 26 T cell receptor beta chains were all read from a single sample in a study of identical twins. TCRdb reprocessed the 5' RACE reads with MiXCR, giving one entry per CDR3 protein. The data contain 400,000 to 500,000 distinct CDR3 sequences, 18% of them singletons. Sequences were obtained from naive T cells sorted from blood. These receptors were obtained from a man aged 50 to 59 in good health.

There are many counts of this clonotype. The V call is TRBV5-1, the J call TRBJ2-3, with 9 nucleotides matching TRBD1. Germline loops: CDR1 SGHRS, CDR2 YFSETQ. The CDR3 is made up of 15 amino acids. Trimming took 4 bases from V and 7 from J; bases not matched to a gene: 10. CDR3 sequence (DNA): TGCGCCAGCAGCGCCGGACAGGGGATGGTAAATACGCAGTATTTT. Its protein product is CASSAGQGMVNTQYF.

In its sample, this clonotype was seen a few times. The CDR3 bases are TGTGCCAGCAGCTCACATAGCGGGAGGGCCACCGGGGAGCTGTTTTTT. Encoded protein: CASSSHSGRATGELFF. V usage is TRBV7-9 and J usage is TRBJ2-2; 11 nucleotides align to TRBD2. CDR1 is SEHNR, CDR2 FQNEAQ, per germline (reference sequence). Trimming took 4 bases from V and 4 from J; bases not matched to a gene: 5. The CDR3 covers 16 residues.

V is TRBV15 and J is TRBJ2-1; D is tentatively TRBD1 or TRBD2 (5 bases each). CDR3 size: 14 residues. The germline V and J ends were trimmed by 0 bases and 10 bases, with 13 bases remaining between them. Germline V gives CDR1 LNHNV, CDR2 YYDKDF (reference sequence). The CDR3 sequence is CATSRDTGPGEQFF. In nucleotides, the CDR3 is TGTGCCACCAGCAGAGATACGGGGCCCGGGGAGCAGTTCTTC.

The table lists this clonotype with many counts. The V gene is TRBV7-9, the J gene TRBJ2-7; TRBD1 might be the D (6 bases). V was shortened by 3 bases and J by 4 bases, with 19 bases between the two germline ends. The germline CDR1 and CDR2 sequences are SEHNR and FQNEAQ (reference sequence). CDR3 size: 16 residues. The CDR3 nucleotides read TGTGCCAGCAGCTTGGGACAAGCCACTCCCCGTTACGAGCAGTACTTC. Protein product: CASSLGQATPRYEQYF.

This clonotype was counted a few times. The rearrangement links TRBV18 to TRBJ1-1; the D gene is possibly TRBD1 (6 bases). Between the trimmed V and J ends, which lost 3 bases and 4 bases, there was a span of 15 bases. Looked up from germline, CDR1 is KGHSH and CDR2 is LQKENI. The CDR3 length is 15 residues. The CDR3 nucleotides read TGTGCCAGCTCACCTCACAGGGAGATCGGCACTGAAGCTTTCTTT. Its translation is CASSPHREIGTEAFF.

This clonotype showed up just a few times. The chain has TRBV15 and TRBJ2-7; 7 nucleotides align to TRBD2. The CDR3 loop spans 13 amino acids. Germline CDR1 reads LNHNV; CDR2 reads YYDKDF (reference sequence). J lost 6 bases, V lost 8 bases, and 10 bases had no gene match. The CDR3 nucleotides are TGTGCCACCGGGGAGGGTCGGGCGTCCGAGCAGTACTTC. It is translated as CATGEGRASEQYF.

This clonotype was seen many times. J is TRBJ2-7 and V is TRBV6-1; a possible D gene is TRBD1 (6 bases). This CDR3 is 14 amino acids long. Germline loops: CDR1 MNHNS, CDR2 SASEGT. V was clipped by 6 bases and J by 0 bases, with 12 bases between them. The CDR3 DNA follows: TGTGCCAGCAGAGGACAGACGCTCTCCTACGAGCAGTACTTC. It encodes CASRGQTLSYEQYF.

The rearrangement uses TRBV12-3 or TRBV12-4 and TRBJ1-3; tentatively, D is TRBD1 (5 bases). Trimming removed 8 bases from V and 0 bases from J, with 20 bases in between. This CDR3 is built from 17 residues. DNA of the CDR3: TGTGCCAGCCTACCGGGACCCTCAAAGAACTCTGGAAACACCATATATTTT. Its translation is CASLPGPSKNSGNTIYF.

The table lists this clonotype with a few counts. The chain has TRBV2 and TRBJ2-1, with D possibly TRBD1 on 6 matching bases. Germline V gene sequence: CDR1 SNHLY, CDR2 FYNNEI. Trimming removed 8 bases from V and 1 base from J, with 15 bases in between. This CDR3 has 15 amino acids. The CDR3, as DNA: TGTGCCAGCGAAGAGCTGGGGACATCCTACAATGAGCAGTTCTTC. Translated: CASEELGTSYNEQFF.

This clonotype has at least ten counts. J is TRBJ2-1 and V is TRBV5-1; TRBD2 matches 10 bases. V shed 0 bases and J 9 bases; nucleotides not matched to a gene: 6. CDR1 SGHRS and CDR2 YFSETQ come from the germline V gene. This CDR3 contains 15 residues. DNA for the CDR3: TGCGCCAGCAGCTTGGAAGCGGGGGGGTTGGGTGAGCAGTTCTTC. Its protein is CASSLEAGGLGEQFF.

This clonotype was recorded at least ten times. The genes are TRBV20-1 and TRBJ2-4; perhaps TRBD2 as D (5 bases). The CDR3 extends over 16 amino acids. V dropped 0 bases and J dropped 0 bases, with 12 bases sitting between them. Germline V gene data show CDR1 as DFQATT and CDR2 as SNEGSKA (reference sequence). The CDR3 DNA reads TGCAGTGCTAGAGATGGAGGCCTTCTAGCCAAAAACATTCAGTACTTC. As protein: CSARDGGLLAKNIQYF.

This clonotype occurred a few times. The chain carries TRBV20-1 and TRBJ1-5; no firm D call. The CDR3 is made up of 14 amino acids. Germline-derived CDR1 and CDR2 are DFQATT and SNEGSKA (reference sequence). Trimming stripped 7 bases from V and 6 bases from J, with 19 bases between. This CDR3 is CSVGQGGGGQPQHF. CDR3 sequence (DNA): TGCAGTGTTGGGCAAGGCGGAGGAGGTCAGCCCCAGCATTTT.

Many counts were recorded for this clonotype. This sequence joins TRBV5-1 and TRBJ2-7; 10 nucleotides match TRBD2. CDR3 length: 15 amino acids. Germline V lookup: CDR1 SGHRS, CDR2 YFSETQ. The V gene end was trimmed by 0 bases and the J gene end by 4 bases; junction bases not matched to a gene: 4. The CDR3 bases are TGCGCCAGCAGCTTGGTAGCGGGAGGTTGGTACGAGCAGTACTTC. Residues: CASSLVAGGWYEQYF.

This clonotype was seen only a few times. The chain links TRBV7-2 to TRBJ2-1; tentatively, D is TRBD2 (6 bases). CDR3 length: 13 amino acids. Between the trimmed V and J ends, which lost 7 bases and 10 bases, there was a span of 17 bases. From germline, CDR1 is SGHTA and CDR2 FQGNSA. This CDR3 reads CASTSFVEGEQFF. The CDR3 region has the DNA TGTGCCAGCACCTCATTTGTGGAGGGAGAGCAGTTCTTC.

This chain links TRBV29-1 with TRBJ1-1; D gene uncertain. Looked up from germline, CDR1 is SQVTM and CDR2 is ANQGSEA. The CDR3 is 12 amino acids. The V end lost 6 bases, the J end lost 1 base, and 9 bases lay between the germline ends. Here the CDR3 reads CSVGLGNTEAFF. DNA for the CDR3: TGCAGCGTCGGACTGGGGAACACTGAAGCTTTCTTT.

The chain links TRBV6-2 or TRBV6-3 to TRBJ2-1; D is undetermined. Germline V gene sequence: CDR1 MNHEY, CDR2 SVGEGT. The CDR3 loop spans 15 amino acids. Between the trimmed V and J ends, which lost 8 bases and 0 bases, there was a span of 14 bases. The CDR3 DNA follows: TGTGCCAGCGGAGACGGCCAGAGCTCCTACAATGAGCAGTTCTTC. Its translation: CASGDGQSSYNEQFF.

V gene TRBV28 combines with J gene TRBJ2-5; D ambiguous. The V gene lost 1 base and the J gene lost 3 bases, with 6 bases spanning the gap. This CDR3 is built from 13 residues. Germline CDR1 reads MDHEN; CDR2 reads SYDVKM. This CDR3 is CASSLFRKETQYF. CDR3 coding DNA: TGTGCCAGCAGTTTATTCCGGAAAGAGACCCAGTACTTC.

This clonotype was seen a handful of times. The chain is built from TRBV2 and TRBJ2-1; possible D gene TRBD2, 5 bases. V dropped 7 bases and J dropped 6 bases, with 7 bases sitting between them. Germline V gene lookup returns CDR1 SNHLY and CDR2 FYNNEI. The CDR3 has 11 residues. CDR3: CASTSGNEQFF. As DNA, the CDR3 is TGTGCCAGCACCAGCGGCAATGAGCAGTTCTTC.

This clonotype was seen at least ten times. The chain has TRBV20-1 and TRBJ2-3; D is undetermined. Germline-derived CDR1 and CDR2 are DFQATT and SNEGSKA (reference sequence). Trimming shortened V by 6 bases and J by 1 base, and 11 bases separated the two germline ends. This CDR3 comprises 13 residues. This chain's CDR3 is CSAVDPGTDTQYF. The CDR3 DNA sequence: TGCAGTGCGGTGGACCCAGGCACAGATACGCAGTATTTT.

The chain is built from TRBV6-1 and TRBJ2-2; D ambiguous. The germline V and J ends were trimmed by 6 bases and 5 bases, with 22 bases remaining between them. This CDR3 contains 17 residues. Germline assignment: CDR1 MNHNS and CDR2 SASEGT. The CDR3, as DNA: TGTGCCAGCAGCCCTCTTTCGGCCAGACATAAAACCGGGGAGCTGTTTTTT. This sequence encodes CASSPLSARHKTGELFF.

V and J are TRBV5-6 and TRBJ2-4; D is unclear. The CDR3 has 16 residues. V was shortened by 0 bases and J by 0 bases, with 10 bases between the two germline ends. Germline CDR1 and CDR2: SGHDT and YYEEEE. The CDR3 DNA follows: TGTGCCAGCAGCTTGGCCAGACTCCTAGCCAAAAACATTCAGTACTTC. It yields the protein CASSLARLLAKNIQYF.

This clonotype was picked up a small number of times. The rearrangement uses TRBV24-1 and TRBJ2-7; 9 nucleotides match TRBD1. The J segment lost 2 bases and the V segment lost 5 bases, leaving 6 bases of the junction unmatched. Germline CDR1 reads KGHDR; CDR2 reads SFDVKD. The CDR3 spans 15 residues. The CDR3 sequence is CATSASGQGAYEQYF. The CDR3 coding sequence is TGTGCCACCAGTGCCTCGGGACAGGGCGCCTACGAGCAGTACTTC.

About this clonotype: One end of the junction fails to match germline, which may point to a read error. The chain recombines TRBV10-3 with TRBJ2-2; 10 nucleotides line up with TRBD1. CDR1 is ENHRY and CDR2 is SYGVKD in the germline V gene. The CDR3 spans 14 residues. The CDR3 DNA sequence: TGTGCCATCGGACAGGGGGGCAGCACCGGGGAGCTGTCTTTT. Amino acid sequence: CAIGQGGSTGELSF.

This clonotype was observed a few times. The chain has TRBV9 and TRBJ2-7; no definite D call. CDR1 and CDR2 from the germline V gene are SGDLS and YYNGEE. The CDR3 contains 13 residues. V shed 0 bases and J shed 6 bases, with 10 bases lying between them. The CDR3 sequence is CASSVAAATEQYF. CDR3 coding DNA: TGTGCCAGCAGCGTAGCGGCAGCGACCGAGCAGTACTTC.

This clonotype was seen only a few times. The chain couples TRBV4-2 to TRBJ2-7; 9 positions match TRBD2. V was clipped by 1 base and J by 6 bases; unmatched bases: 4. Germline V gene lookup returns CDR1 LGHNA and CDR2 YNFKEQ. CDR3 length: 14 residues. The CDR3, as DNA: TGTGCCAGCAGCCAAGTACTAGCGGGCCGCGAGCAGTACTTC. This gives the protein CASSQVLAGREQYF.

This clonotype has at least ten counts. J is TRBJ2-4 and V is TRBV30; D is undetermined. The germline V gene has CDR1 GTSNPN and CDR2 SVGIG (reference sequence). The CDR3 extends over 9 amino acids. For the CDR3, the DNA is TGTCCGAACAAAAACATTCAGTACTTC. It encodes CPNKNIQYF.